Following are 2 T cell receptor beta chains from one sample sequenced in a study of cytomegalovirus exposure and HLA in healthy donors. A multiplex PCR was run with 60 Vbeta primers and 13 Jbeta primers. Assay used: immunoSEQ multiplex PCR; TCRdb lists only in-frame clones, some missing. The table records over 150,000 clones, approximately 82% of them present only once. Sequencing was carried out using PBMCs. The origin of the receptors is a woman aged 25-40 years in good health and CMV-seronegative.

The J gene is TRBJ2-2, the V gene TRBV28; the D is unclear. The V and J ends lost 8 bases and 4 bases respectively, with 14 bases between them. This CDR3 comprises 14 residues. CDR1 and CDR2 (germline): MDHEN, SYDVKM. The CDR3 sequence is CASGGHQSTGELFF. CDR3 nucleotide sequence: TGTGCCAGCGGCGGTCATCAGAGCACCGGGGAGCTGTTTTTT. The full variable domain, with the rest looked up from reference TRBV28 and TRBJ2-2, is DVKVTQSSRYLVKRTGEKVFLECVQDMDHENMFWYRQDPGLGLRLIYFSYDVKMKEKGDIPEGYSVSREKKERFSLILESASTNQTSMYLCASGGHQSTGELFFGEGSRLTVL.

This clone has a single count. The CDR3 bases are TGTGCCAGCAGTTTAGGGCAAGAGAACACTGAAGCTTTCTTT. It encodes CASSLGQENTEAFF. This chain links TRBV28 with TRBJ1-1; no reliable D call. Germline CDR1 is MDHEN and CDR2 is SYDVKM. The CDR3 runs 14 residues. Trimming cost V 2 bases and J 1 base, with 8 bases left between them. The variable domain in full, completed from reference TRBV28 and TRBJ1-1, reads DVKVTQSSRYLVKRTGEKVFLECVQDMDHENMFWYRQDPGLGLRLIYFSYDVKMKEKGDIPEGYSVSREKKERFSLILESASTNQTSMYLCASSLGQENTEAFFGQGTRLTVV.